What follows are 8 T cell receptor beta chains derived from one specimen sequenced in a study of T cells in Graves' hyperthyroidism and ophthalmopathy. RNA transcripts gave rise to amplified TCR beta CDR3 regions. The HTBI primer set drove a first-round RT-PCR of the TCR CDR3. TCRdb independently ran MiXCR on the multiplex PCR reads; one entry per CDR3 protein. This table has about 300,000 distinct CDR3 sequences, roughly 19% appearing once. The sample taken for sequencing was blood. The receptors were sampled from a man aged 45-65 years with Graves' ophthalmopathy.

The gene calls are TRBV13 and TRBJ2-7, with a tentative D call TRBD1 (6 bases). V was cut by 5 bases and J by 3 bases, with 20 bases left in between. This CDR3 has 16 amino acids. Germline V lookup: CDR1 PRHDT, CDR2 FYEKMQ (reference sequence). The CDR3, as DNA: TGTGCCAGCAGCCCGTACAGGGAGTTTGAGGGCTACGAGCAGTACTTC. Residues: CASSPYREFEGYEQYF.

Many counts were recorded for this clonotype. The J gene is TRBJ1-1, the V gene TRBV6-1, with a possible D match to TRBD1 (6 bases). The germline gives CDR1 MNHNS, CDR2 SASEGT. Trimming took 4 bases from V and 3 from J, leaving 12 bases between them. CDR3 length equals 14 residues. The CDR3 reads CASSGGAWDTEAFF. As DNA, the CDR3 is TGTGCCAGCAGTGGGGGGGCCTGGGACACTGAAGCTTTCTTT.

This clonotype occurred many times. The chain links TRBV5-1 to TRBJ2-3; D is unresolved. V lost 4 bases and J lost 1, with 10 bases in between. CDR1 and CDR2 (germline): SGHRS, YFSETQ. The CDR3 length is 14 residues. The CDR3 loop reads CASSDTPGTDTQYF. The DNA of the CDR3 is TGCGCCAGCAGCGACACCCCTGGCACAGATACGCAGTATTTT.

CDR3: CASSWKVRETQYF. The CDR3 DNA is TGTGCCAGCAGCTGGAAGGTCCGGGAGACCCAGTACTTC. J is TRBJ2-5 and V is TRBV7-2; D unresolved. V lost 4 bases and J 5 bases, leaving 11 bases between the germline ends. CDR1 and CDR2 (germline): SGHTA, FQGNSA. CDR3 size: 13 residues.

The CDR3 nucleotides read TGTGCCACCAAGTCACGGGTGGGGCCTGAGTCCCACAAATATACGCAGTATTTT. It translates to CATKSRVGPESHKYTQYF. This chain connects TRBV24-1 to TRBJ2-3; D possibly corresponds to TRBD1 (5 bases). The CDR3 sequence is 18 residues long. Between the trimmed V and J ends, which lost 8 bases and 7 bases, there was a span of 30 bases. Germline V gene data show CDR1 as KGHDR and CDR2 as SFDVKD.

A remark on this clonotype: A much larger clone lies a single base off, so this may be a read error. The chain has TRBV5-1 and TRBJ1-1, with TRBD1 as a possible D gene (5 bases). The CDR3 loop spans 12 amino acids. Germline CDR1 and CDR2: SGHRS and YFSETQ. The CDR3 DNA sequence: TGCGCCGGCAGTTTCTCGACAGATGAAGCTTTCTTT. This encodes CAGSFSTDEAFF.

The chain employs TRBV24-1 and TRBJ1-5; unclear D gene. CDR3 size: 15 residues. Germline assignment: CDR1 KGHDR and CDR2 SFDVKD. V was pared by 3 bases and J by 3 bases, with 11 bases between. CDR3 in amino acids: CATSDTDTFNQPQHF. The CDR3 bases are TGTGCCACCAGTGATACCGACACGTTCAATCAGCCCCAGCATTTT.

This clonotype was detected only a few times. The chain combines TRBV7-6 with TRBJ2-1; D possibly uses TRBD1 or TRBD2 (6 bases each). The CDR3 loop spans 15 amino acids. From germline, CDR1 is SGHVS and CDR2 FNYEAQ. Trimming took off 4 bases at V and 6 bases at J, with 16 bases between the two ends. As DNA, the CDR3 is TGTGCCAGCAGCTCCGGGGGCGCAGGGTTCAATGAGCAGTTCTTC. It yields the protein CASSSGGAGFNEQFF. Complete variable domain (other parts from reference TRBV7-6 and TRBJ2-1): GAGVSQSPRYKVTKRGQDVALRCDPISGHVSLYWYRQALGQGPEFLTYFNYEAQQDKSGLPNDRFSAERPEGSISTLTIQRTEQRDSAMYRCASSSGGAGFNEQFFGPGTRLTVL.